The subject of this entry is one TCR beta chain. What it binds is not known. This sample is part of a study of vaccination effects on CD4 cells after COVID-19. Study-level findings and limits: From healthy vaccinees, only 1 of 255 vaccine-induced clones also reacted to common cold coronaviruses.

Some clones are missing from TCRdb's copy, which holds only in-frame ones; the method was immunoSEQ multiplex PCR. The data hold 55,000 to 70,000 clones, with roughly 80% observed a single time. The CDR3 runs 12 residues. V shed 0 bases and J shed 4 bases, with 7 bases lying between them. CDR1 is GTSNPN, CDR2 SVGIG, per germline (reference sequence). Antigen-specific CD4+ T cells were expanded with viral peptide pools in the ViraFEST assay before sequencing. The culture ran for nine to eleven days, and then CD4+ T cells were isolated. Each culture had half its medium swapped for IL-2 medium on days 3 and 7.

This clonotype was sampled from a human donor who received a COVID-19 vaccine. This sequence joins TRBV30 and TRBJ2-7; D gene unclear. This sample comprised CD4+ T cells from PBMCs cultured with HCoV-229E spike peptides, obtained before COVID-19 vaccination. The CDR3: CAWSVKGYEQYV. The CDR3 region has the DNA TGTGCCTGGAGTGTAAAGGGTTACGAGCAGTACGTC.